The 18 T cell receptor beta chains given below trace back to one sample, sequenced in a study of identical twins. TCRdb reanalysed the 5' RACE reads using MiXCR and keeps one entry per CDR3 protein. The sample carries about 240,000 distinct CDR3 sequences, 9.5% to 15% recorded once. The sample was also linked to a second study, of yellow fever vaccine responses in identical twins.

Material: memory (CD45RO+) T cells sorted from blood. These receptors all stem from a young woman in good health.

The rearrangement links TRBV20-1 to TRBJ2-1; 10 bases are a match to TRBD2. Germline V gives CDR1 DFQATT, CDR2 SNEGSKA (reference sequence). V was clipped by 0 bases and J by 2 bases; unmatched bases: 7. There are 17 residues in the CDR3. The CDR3 DNA reads as TGCAGTGCTAGAGAGGCTAGCGGGAGCGGGACCTACAATGAGCAGTTCTTC. Its translation is CSAREASGSGTYNEQFF.

The chain uses TRBV20-1 and TRBJ2-7, with TRBD1 identical over 8 bases. The germline CDR1 and CDR2 sequences are DFQATT and SNEGSKA (reference sequence). The V and J ends lost 2 bases and 4 bases, in that order; junction bases with no gene match: 7. The CDR3 spans 14 residues. CDR3 in DNA: TGCAGTGCTAGACTTGACAGGGGCGGGTACGAGCAGTACTTC. This encodes CSARLDRGGYEQYF.

This chain connects TRBV11-2 to TRBJ2-4, with 7 bases aligning to TRBD2. Germline V gives CDR1 SGHAT, CDR2 FQNNGV. The CDR3 has 20 residues. The trim removed 5 bases at V and 0 bases at J, leaving 19 bases unmatched. In nucleotides, the CDR3 is TGTGCCAGCAGCCCGGGTCCGACTAGCCTGGGTCCGCTAGCCAAAAACATTCAGTACTTC. Translated: CASSPGPTSLGPLAKNIQYF.

The chain has TRBV20-1 and TRBJ2-6; TRBD2 aligns across 9 bases. V gave up 3 bases and J gave up 0 bases; unmatched junction bases: 15. This CDR3 is built from 20 residues. Germline values: CDR1 DFQATT, CDR2 SNEGSKA (reference sequence). In DNA form, the CDR3 reads TGCAGTGCTAGGGATGGATGGGCTAGCGGGGTCCTCTCTGGGGCCAACGTCCTGACTTTC. Translated: CSARDGWASGVLSGANVLTF.

This chain connects TRBV20-1 to TRBJ2-7, with TRBD2 identical over 8 bases. There are 14 residues in the CDR3. After removal of 3 bases from V and 4 bases from J, the junction contained 8 bases not matched to a gene. The V gene's germline CDR1 is DFQATT and CDR2 SNEGSKA (reference sequence). The CDR3, as DNA: TGCAGTGCTAGGTCGGGGGGGGCGGTTTACGAGCAGTACTTC. The encoded protein is CSARSGGAVYEQYF.

Here the CDR3 DNA reads TGCGCCAGCAGCCAAGATACCGGACAGATGTATGGCTACACCTTC. Amino acids: CASSQDTGQMYGYTF. V is TRBV4-3 and J is TRBJ1-2, with a tentative D call TRBD1 (6 bases). This CDR3 is built from 15 residues. V was shortened by 0 bases and J by 5 bases, with 13 bases between the two germline ends. CDR1 is LGHNA and CDR2 is YSLEER in the germline V gene.

A few counts support this clonotype. The V and J genes are TRBV13 and TRBJ2-1; TRBD2 might be the D (5 bases). CDR1 and CDR2 (germline): PRHDT, FYEKMQ (reference sequence). The ends were cut back, 2 bases at V and 6 bases at J, with 14 bases in the middle. This CDR3 is built from 15 residues. CDR3 sequence (DNA): TGTGCCAGCAGCTTATTCCCACGGAGGCCCAATGAGCAGTTCTTC. Translated, it gives CASSLFPRRPNEQFF.

This clonotype was observed a handful of times. The chain recombines TRBV6-2 or TRBV6-3 with TRBJ2-7; D may correspond to TRBD1 or TRBD2 (5 bases each). V was clipped by 5 bases and J by 0 bases, with 20 bases between them. The CDR3 is made up of 17 amino acids. The germline gives CDR1 MNHEY, CDR2 SVGEGT. CDR3 nucleotide sequence: TGTGCCAGCAGTCCCTGGGGGAACAAGGGAGTCTCCTACGAGCAGTACTTC. The encoded protein is CASSPWGNKGVSYEQYF.

The rearrangement joins TRBV9 to TRBJ2-5; 8 nucleotides align to TRBD1. The trim removed 0 bases at V and 4 bases at J, leaving 5 bases unmatched. This CDR3 region has 15 residues. Germline CDR1 and CDR2: SGDLS and YYNGEE. The CDR3 loop reads CASSVEDRAAETQYF. CDR3 in DNA: TGTGCCAGCAGCGTAGAGGACAGGGCGGCAGAGACCCAGTACTTC.

This clonotype was detected a few times. The CDR3 DNA reads as TGCAGTGCTAGGTTGGGCAATGAGCAGTTCTTC. Protein sequence: CSARLGNEQFF. The rearrangement links TRBV20-1 to TRBJ2-1; D gene ambiguous. Germline assignment: CDR1 DFQATT and CDR2 SNEGSKA (reference sequence). The CDR3 is made up of 11 amino acids. V lost 3 bases to trimming and J lost 6 bases, with 6 bases between them.

Only a few counts were recorded for this clonotype. The J gene is TRBJ2-7, the V gene TRBV20-1; 10 bases are shared with TRBD1. After removal of 6 bases from V and 3 bases from J, the junction contained 5 bases not matched to a gene. CDR3 size: 13 residues. The V gene's germline CDR1 is DFQATT and CDR2 SNEGSKA (reference sequence). The CDR3 sequence: CSAGDRGLYEQYF. CDR3 DNA sequence: TGCAGTGCCGGGGACAGGGGCCTCTACGAGCAGTACTTC.

This chain connects TRBV6-5 to TRBJ2-1, with 9 bases matching TRBD2. The CDR3 has 16 amino acids. Germline assignment: CDR1 MNHEY and CDR2 SVGAGI. Losses at the gene ends were 0 bases for V and 9 bases for J; bases not matched to a gene: 9. CDR3 in amino acids: CASSYSTLAGMVEQFF. DNA for the CDR3: TGTGCCAGCAGTTACTCGACTCTAGCGGGAATGGTTGAGCAGTTCTTC.

This clonotype turned up a few times. DNA of the CDR3: TGCGCCAGCAGTGAGACGAGGACTAGCGGTGTTGGGCTGTTTTTT. Amino acids: CASSETRTSGVGLFF. The rearrangement links TRBV10-1 to TRBJ2-2; 10 bases line up with TRBD2. Trimming took 2 bases from V and 13 from J; bases not matched to a gene: 10. The CDR3 has 15 residues. The germline gives CDR1 WNHNN, CDR2 SYGVQD (reference sequence).

The table lists this clonotype with many counts. The chain couples TRBV20-1 to TRBJ1-2; D call uncertain. The CDR3 consists of 13 residues. Germline V gene data show CDR1 as DFQATT and CDR2 as SNEGSKA (reference sequence). The V gene lost 4 bases and the J gene lost 3 bases, with 12 bases spanning the gap. This CDR3 is CSAMASEDYGYTF. The DNA of the CDR3 is TGCAGTGCTATGGCCTCTGAGGACTATGGCTACACCTTC.

This clonotype has a count of ten or more. V and J are TRBV11-2 and TRBJ2-7; 7 nucleotides agree with TRBD1. With V trimmed by 5 bases and J by 5 bases, 6 bases remained unmatched. The germline gives CDR1 SGHAT, CDR2 FQNNGV. The CDR3 sequence is 13 residues long. CDR3 loop: CASSTPTGDEQYF. CDR3 in DNA: TGTGCCAGCAGCACCCCCACAGGGGACGAGCAGTACTTC. Based on the CDR3 plus reference TRBV11-2 and TRBJ2-7, the full variable domain is EAGVAQSPRYKIIEKRQSVAFWCNPISGHATLYWYQQILGQGPKLLIQFQNNGVVDDSQLPKDRFSAERLKGVDSTLKIQPAKLEDSAVYLCASSTPTGDEQYFGPGTRLTVT.

This clonotype was seen a few times. The chain is built from TRBV29-1 and TRBJ1-4, with 11 bases that match TRBD1. This CDR3 has 13 amino acids. Germline V gene lookup returns CDR1 SQVTM and CDR2 ANQGSEA. V shed 7 bases and J 8 bases; nucleotides not matched to a gene: 6. This CDR3 reads CSGGGTGGEKLFF. Written as DNA, the CDR3 is TGCAGCGGAGGAGGGACAGGGGGGGAAAAACTGTTTTTT.

J is TRBJ2-1 and V is TRBV20-1; D is possibly TRBD1 or TRBD2 (6 bases each). Trimming took off 8 bases at V and 8 bases at J, with 22 bases between the two ends. CDR1 and CDR2 (germline): DFQATT, SNEGSKA (reference sequence). This CDR3 is 14 amino acids long. CDR3 protein: CSLNSGNRQDEQFF. DNA of the CDR3: TGCAGTCTAAATAGCGGTAACCGACAGGATGAGCAGTTCTTC.

This clonotype was seen only a few times. The chain links TRBV20-1 to TRBJ1-5; D gene ambiguous. The germline gives CDR1 DFQATT, CDR2 SNEGSKA (reference sequence). CDR3 length: 17 residues. The V end lost 0 bases, the J end lost 0 bases, and 15 bases lay between the germline ends. This CDR3 reads CSARDEGENYSNQPQHF. The CDR3 DNA reads TGCAGTGCTAGAGATGAGGGAGAGAACTATAGCAATCAGCCCCAGCATTTT.